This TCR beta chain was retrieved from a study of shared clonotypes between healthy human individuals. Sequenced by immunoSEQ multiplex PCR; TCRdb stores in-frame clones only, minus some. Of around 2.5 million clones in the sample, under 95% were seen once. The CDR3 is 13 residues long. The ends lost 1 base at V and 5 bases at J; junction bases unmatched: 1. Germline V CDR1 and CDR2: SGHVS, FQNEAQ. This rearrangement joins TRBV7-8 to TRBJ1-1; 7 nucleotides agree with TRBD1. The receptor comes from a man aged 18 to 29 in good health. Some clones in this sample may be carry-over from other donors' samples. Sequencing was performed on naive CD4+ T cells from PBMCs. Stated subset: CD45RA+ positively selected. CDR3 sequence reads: CASSLVRGTEAFF. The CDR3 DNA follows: TGTGCCAGCAGCTTAGTCAGGGGGACTGAAGCTTTCTTT.